Listed below are T cell receptor beta chains from one sample, sequenced in a study of B cell selection in AIRE deficiency. The repertoire was sequenced with immunoSEQ multiplex PCR; TCRdb's copy has only in-frame clones and lacks some. The sample shows roughly 24,000 clones, approximately 96% of them seen only once. Sequencing used CD4+CD127+ conventional T cells sorted from PBMCs. Source of these receptors: a human donor in good health. Both conserved end residues are part of each CDR3.

TRBV2	TRBJ2-7	CAGRPGSSSSEQYF
TRBV10-3	TRBJ2-7	CAISGQDYEQYF
TRBV5-1	TRBJ2-7	CASSSSGTSSYEQYF
TRBV4-3	TRBJ2-2	CASSQRTGATGELFF
TRBV5-1	TRBJ2-7	CASSLDGRRDEQYF
TRBV13	TRBJ1-4	CASSLGRGANEKLFF
TRBV18	TRBJ2-7	CASSPQGDNYEQYF
TRBV2	TRBJ2-1	CASSPQGRGGLNEQFF
TRBV7-6	TRBJ2-7	CASRRGQGCVYEQYF
TRBV2	TRBJ2-7	CASSYNGRTGGNEQYF
TRBV9	TRBJ2-7	CASAFTGSRDEQYF
TRBV4-1	TRBJ2-7	CASSEPTGKGSYEQYF
TRBV7-2	TRBJ2-2	CANVGGDTGELFF
TRBV7-2	TRBJ1-4	CASSLRGGNEKLFF
TRBV18	TRBJ1-2	CASSPTGTGTNYGYTF
TRBV5-4	TRBJ2-3	CASSSGAGGRPDTQYF
TRBV5-6	TRBJ2-1	CASSLNQAVLSSYNEQFF
TRBV7-9	TRBJ1-2	CASSLAGQGLVGYTF
TRBV9	TRBJ1-1	CASSPREGITRAFF
TRBV5-1	TRBJ1-6	CASSSLQGGSPLHF
TRBV5-1	TRBJ1-5	CASSTPGLPSNNGQPQHF